These T cell receptor beta chains were read from a single sample in a study of cytomegalovirus exposure and HLA in healthy donors. Libraries were prepared by immunoSEQ multiplex PCR; TCRdb keeps only in-frame clonotypes and omits some of them. Here the sample spans around 160,000 clones, 60% to 85% being singletons. Sequenced material: PBMCs. The source of these receptors is a man in his forties or fifties in good health and CMV-seropositive. Each CDR3 is given without its conserved first and last residue. Fields, in order: CDR3 length, V gene, J gene, CDR3 protein.

>16|TRBV5-1|TRBJ2-1
ASSLPLAPGLAKFREF
>11|TRBV4-1|TRBJ1-2
ASSHSGTDGYT
>15|TRBV28|TRBJ2-7
ASSLISGGAPLGEQY
>11|TRBV5-1|TRBJ1-1
ASSQGSNTEAF
>10|TRBV18|TRBJ1-4
ASSPGGEKLF
>12|TRBV19|TRBJ1-3
ASIDRASGNTIY
>14|TRBV11-2|TRBJ2-1
ASSTLLSRNYNEQF
>15|TRBV7-8|TRBJ2-2
ASSPTGTSGPTGELF
>13|TRBV6-4|TRBJ2-3
ANSPAGGGTDTQY
>13|TRBV7-3|TRBJ2-7
ASSLQGLTMDEQY
>12|TRBV27|TRBJ1-2
ASSLSVRAYGYT
>13|TRBV6-6|TRBJ1-6
ASSYGQGGNSPLH
>12|TRBV30|TRBJ2-1
AWSVHSSYNEQF
>11|TRBV2|TRBJ2-1
ASSAGLLKEQF
>13|TRBV28|TRBJ2-7
ASSLPQGASYEQY
>13|TRBV10-1|TRBJ2-2
ASSEISVVTGELF
>13|TRBV5-1|TRBJ1-2
ASSLEVGVVYGYT
>13|TRBV7-2|TRBJ1-6
ASSLEGTGDSPLH
>12|TRBV19|TRBJ1-2
ASSIQGASNGYT
>11|TRBV6-6|TRBJ2-3
ASTPSGTDTQY
>13|TRBV9|TRBJ2-3
ASSVGPSGADTQY
>11|TRBV19|TRBJ2-3
ASSTRLRDTQY
>13|TRBV18|TRBJ2-1
ASSPPSQAPNEQF
>15|TRBV28|TRBJ2-2
ASRQPTGGSYTGELF
>10|TRBV2|TRBJ1-3
ATGGSGNTIY
>14|TRBV29-1|TRBJ2-1
SVGGLAGATYNEQF
>13|TRBV11-2|TRBJ2-2
ASSPGTSYTGELF
>11|TRBV29-1|TRBJ2-7
SVSGTDSYEQY
>8|TRBV20-1|TRBJ2-1
SAEYNEQF
>15|TRBV27|TRBJ2-1
ASSSYLAGGINNEQF
>12|TRBV7-9|TRBJ2-7
ASSLELATYEQY
>12|TRBV29-1|TRBJ2-3
SVRGSPSTDTQY
>16|TRBV5-4|TRBJ2-5
ASSHPEMLEQGGETQY
>14|TRBV11-2|TRBJ1-1
ASSLSPRGKDTEAF
>9|TRBV20-1|TRBJ1-4
SARRSEKLF
>13|TRBV14|TRBJ2-1
ASKTSGNSYNEQF
>12|TRBV5-4|TRBJ2-1
ASSGNTGVNEQF
>11|TRBV13|TRBJ2-7
ASSVASGRKQY
>12|TRBV12-5|TRBJ2-2
ASGVQGGTGELF
>13|TRBV5-6|TRBJ2-1
ASSSGLAGGNEQF
>13|TRBV19|TRBJ2-1
ASTPTADSYNEQF
>13|TRBV27|TRBJ2-7
ASARGGSRGYEQY
>13|TRBV4-1|TRBJ2-7
ASSLASSGFYEQY
>13|TRBV2|TRBJ2-7
ASSSTSGPTYEQY
>12|TRBV6-5|TRBJ1-5
ASRDSYSNQPQH
>10|TRBV6-1|NA
ALAGSSYEQY
>16|TRBV5-5|TRBJ1-4
ASRPPGRKATTNEKLF
>11|TRBV27|TRBJ1-1
ASSIGGSTEAF
>13|TRBV27|TRBJ2-1
ASSRGQTEYNEQF
>12|TRBV6-6|TRBJ2-7
ASSYSGQASEQY
>10|TRBV10-3|TRBJ1-1
ASRQGATEAF